Each of the 8 T cell receptor beta chains below was sequenced from the same sample in a study of siplizumab effects on memory and regulatory T cells. Assay: immunoSEQ multiplex PCR; the TCRdb copy retains only in-frame clones and omits some. The data contain around 94,000 clones, 80% to 95% of them singletons. Sequencing input: CD4+ T cells sorted from blood. These receptors were taken from a human donor in good health.

The chain employs TRBV7-9 and TRBJ2-4; no firm D call. Germline V gene lookup returns CDR1 SEHNR and CDR2 FQNEAQ (reference sequence). This CDR3 is built from 11 residues. Trimming left V 2 bases short and J 11 bases short, with 7 bases between. The CDR3: CASSLSGVQYF. CDR3 coding DNA: TGTGCCAGCAGCTTATCAGGAGTTCAGTACTTC. The whole variable domain, filled in from reference TRBV7-9 and TRBJ2-4, reads DTGVSQNPRHKITKRGQNVTFRCDPISEHNRLYWYRQTLGQGPEFLTYFQNEAQLEKSRLLSDRFSAERPKGSFSTLEIQRTEQGDSAMYLCASSLSGVQYFGAGTRLSVL.

This clone showed up just a few times. The V gene is TRBV28, the J gene TRBJ2-2; a weak D match, TRBD2 (6 bases). V lost 8 bases to trimming and J lost 7 bases, with 20 bases between them. Germline V CDR1 and CDR2: MDHEN, SYDVKM. The CDR3 spans 15 residues. The CDR3 sequence: CASSYAGWGIGELFF. The CDR3 DNA follows: TGTGCCAGCTCGTACGCGGGATGGGGGATCGGGGAGCTGTTTTTT.

CDR3: CASSYRGGRSPLHF. The CDR3 nucleotides are TGTGCCAGCAGTTACAGGGGGGGGAGGTCACCCCTCCACTTT. The V call is TRBV6-6, the J call TRBJ1-6; TRBD1 might be the D (6 bases). Trimming shortened V by 2 bases and J by 10 bases, and 12 bases separated the two germline ends. CDR1 is MNHNY and CDR2 is SVGAGI in the germline V gene (reference sequence). The CDR3 length is 14 residues.

The gene calls are TRBV30 and TRBJ1-1; TRBD1 agrees at 11 bases. Trimming cost V 4 bases and J 1 base; bases outside gene matches: 5. CDR3 length equals 15 residues. The V gene's germline CDR1 is GTSNPN and CDR2 SVGIG (reference sequence). CDR3 nucleotides: TGTGCCTGGACGGTTGGGACAGGGGGGAACACTGAAGCTTTCTTT. Translating gives CAWTVGTGGNTEAFF.

The chain couples TRBV28 to TRBJ1-2, with D perhaps matching TRBD1 (6 bases). V was clipped by 5 bases and J by 8 bases, with 18 bases between them. This CDR3 contains 14 residues. Germline CDR1 reads MDHEN; CDR2 reads SYDVKM. The CDR3 spells CASSPAAQRGGYTF. The CDR3 DNA sequence: TGTGCCAGCAGTCCGGCGGCCCAGAGGGGGGGCTACACCTTC.

This sequence joins TRBV29-1 and TRBJ1-4, with a tentative D call TRBD1 (6 bases). V was clipped by 2 bases and J by 13 bases, with 17 bases between them. The germline V gene has CDR1 SQVTM and CDR2 ANQGSEA. This CDR3 has 13 amino acids. CDR3 nucleotide sequence: TGCAGCGTTGAATCTCCGGGGGCGCATTCACTGTTTTTT. Its protein is CSVESPGAHSLFF.

V and J are TRBV27 and TRBJ1-2; perhaps TRBD1 as D (5 bases). Looked up from germline, CDR1 is MNHEY and CDR2 is SMNVEV (reference sequence). The V and J ends lost 3 bases and 4 bases respectively, with 12 bases between them. The CDR3 has 14 amino acids. The CDR3 bases are TGTGCCAGCAGTTTCAGGGAAGGTGGCTATGGCTACACCTTC. Translated: CASSFREGGYGYTF.

Turning to this clone: Since the CDR3 does not end with the conserved phenylalanine or tryptophan, this likely comes from a read error. CDR3 sequence (DNA): TGTGCCAGCAGTGAATCTTATAGCAATCAGCCCCAGCATCTT. Translated, it gives CASSESYSNQPQHL. This chain joins TRBV2 and TRBJ1-5; D gene ambiguous. Trimming removed 2 bases from V and 0 bases from J, with 5 bases in between. The CDR3 totals 14 residues. Germline V gives CDR1 SNHLY, CDR2 FYNNEI.